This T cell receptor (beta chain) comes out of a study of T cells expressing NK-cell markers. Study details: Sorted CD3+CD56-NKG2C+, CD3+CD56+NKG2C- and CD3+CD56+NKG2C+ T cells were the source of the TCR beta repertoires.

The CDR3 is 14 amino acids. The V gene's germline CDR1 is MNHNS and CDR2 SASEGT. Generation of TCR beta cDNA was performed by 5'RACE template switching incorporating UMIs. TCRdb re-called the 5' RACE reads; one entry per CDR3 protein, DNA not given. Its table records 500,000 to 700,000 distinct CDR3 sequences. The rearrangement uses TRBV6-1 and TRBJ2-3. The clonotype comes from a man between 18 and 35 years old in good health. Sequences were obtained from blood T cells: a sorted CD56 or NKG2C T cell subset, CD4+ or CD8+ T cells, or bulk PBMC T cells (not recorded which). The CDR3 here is CAQQRQGFTDTQYF.